The TCR beta chain under discussion was sequenced for a study of post-analysis software for immune sequencing data. Study results and limitations: The study found TRBV5-6, TRBV5-1 and TRBV20-1 among a few TRBV segments more frequent in patients than controls. By F measure, strong co-clustering occurred among samples prepared in the same batch.

Unique molecular identifiers featured in each of the TCR beta cDNA libraries. Each batch of 1 to 10 million T cells produced roughly 0.5 million cDNA molecules. TCRdb fed the PCR reads into MiXCR, producing one record per CDR3 protein. The table has some 800,000 distinct CDR3 sequences, roughly 50% seen once. About this clonotype itself: The target antigen is unknown.

Germline CDR1 and CDR2: SQVTM and ANQGSEA. There are 14 residues in the CDR3. V trimming: 7 bases; J trimming: 5 bases; junction bases outside the gene matches: 7. V usage is TRBV29-1 and J usage is TRBJ2-1, with 11 nucleotides matching TRBD2. Sequencing used blood. The TCR originated in a girl aged 10 to 17 with multiple sclerosis. CDR3: CSATGTSGHNEQFF. CDR3 nucleotides: TGCAGCGCCACGGGGACTAGCGGCCACAATGAGCAGTTCTTC.